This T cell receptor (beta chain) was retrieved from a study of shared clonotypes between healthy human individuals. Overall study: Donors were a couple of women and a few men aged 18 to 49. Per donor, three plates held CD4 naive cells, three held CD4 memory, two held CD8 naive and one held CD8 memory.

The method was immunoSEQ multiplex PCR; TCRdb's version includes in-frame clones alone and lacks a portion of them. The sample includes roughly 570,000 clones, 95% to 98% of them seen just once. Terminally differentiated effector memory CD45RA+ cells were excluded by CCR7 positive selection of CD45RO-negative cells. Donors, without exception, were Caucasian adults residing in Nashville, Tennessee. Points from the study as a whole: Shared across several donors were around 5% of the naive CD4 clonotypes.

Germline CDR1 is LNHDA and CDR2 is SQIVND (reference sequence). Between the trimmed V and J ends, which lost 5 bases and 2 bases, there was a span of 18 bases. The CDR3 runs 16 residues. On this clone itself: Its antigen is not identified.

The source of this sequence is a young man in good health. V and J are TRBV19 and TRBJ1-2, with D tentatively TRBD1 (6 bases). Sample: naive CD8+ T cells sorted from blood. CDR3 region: CASSPSPGHVNYGYTF. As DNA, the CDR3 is TGTGCCAGTAGTCCCTCTCCGGGACACGTAAACTATGGCTACACCTTC.